The present T cell receptor beta chain was sequenced within a study of cytomegalovirus exposure and HLA in healthy donors. CDR1 is SGHNT, CDR2 YYREEE, per germline (reference sequence). This CDR3 has 15 residues. Trimming removed 1 base at V and 1 base at J, with 10 bases between. To note about this clone: What it binds is unknown.

Study results and limitations: Reports indicated that the classifier achieved high specificity and sensitivity in diagnosing cytomegalovirus status. A likely sequencing artifact accounted for one observed cluster of highly shared sequence variants.

PCR primers comprised 60 Vbeta and 13 Jbeta primers. Assay: immunoSEQ multiplex PCR; the TCRdb copy retains only in-frame clones and omits some. The sample has approximately 44,000 clones, 87% seen once; the top ten hold roughly 8%. The rearrangement uses TRBV5-4 and TRBJ2-3; the D gene is possibly TRBD1 (5 bases). Sequencing input: PBMCs. This sequence was found in a woman in her 40s in good health and CMV-seropositive. The CDR3 region is CASSLRQGRTDTQYF. In DNA form, the CDR3 reads TGTGCCAGCAGCTTGAGGCAGGGCCGCACAGATACGCAGTATTTT.